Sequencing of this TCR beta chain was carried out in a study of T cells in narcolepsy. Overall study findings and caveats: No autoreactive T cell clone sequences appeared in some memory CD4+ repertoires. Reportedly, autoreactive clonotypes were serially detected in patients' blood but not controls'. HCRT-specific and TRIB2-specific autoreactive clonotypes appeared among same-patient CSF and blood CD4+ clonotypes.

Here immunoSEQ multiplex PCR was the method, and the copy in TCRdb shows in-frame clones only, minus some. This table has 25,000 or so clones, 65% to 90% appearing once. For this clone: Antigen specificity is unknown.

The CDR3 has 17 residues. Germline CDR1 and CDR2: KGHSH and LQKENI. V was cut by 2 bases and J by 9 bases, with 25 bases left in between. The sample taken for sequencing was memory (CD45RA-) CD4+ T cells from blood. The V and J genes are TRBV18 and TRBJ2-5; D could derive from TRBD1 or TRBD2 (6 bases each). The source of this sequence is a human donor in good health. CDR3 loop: CASSPVKSGSRPGAQYF. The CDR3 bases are TGTGCCAGCTCACCAGTAAAGAGCGGGTCCCGCCCAGGGGCCCAGTACTTC.